What follows are 15 T cell receptor beta chains derived from one specimen sequenced in a study of blood T cell repertoires in COVID-19. Profiling relied on immunoSEQ multiplex PCR, and the TCRdb table lists in-frame clones only, not all of them. The sample lists around 360,000 clones; roughly 86% were seen once. The specimen sequenced was peripheral blood. The receptors stem from a woman younger than 45 with COVID-19, enrolled during active disease.

This clone appeared a few times. The V gene is TRBV19, the J gene TRBJ1-2; 10 nucleotides line up with TRBD1. The CDR3 spans 14 residues. The V and J ends lost 6 bases and 6 bases, in that order; junction bases with no gene match: 7. Germline V gene data show CDR1 as LNHDA and CDR2 as SQIVND (reference sequence). Here the CDR3 DNA reads TGTGCCAGTAGAGGGGACAGGGGCGGCGATGGCTACACCTTC. This gives the protein CASRGDRGGDGYTF.

As to this clone: This CDR3 is also generated by other DNA sequences in the sample. The chain employs TRBV11-2 and TRBJ1-1; possibly TRBD1 for D (5 bases). Trimming took 2 bases from V and 1 from J, leaving 8 bases between them. In germline, CDR1 is SGHAT, CDR2 FQNNGV. This CDR3 region has 14 residues. CDR3 in DNA: TGTGCCAGCAGCTTAACTACAGGGAACACTGAAGCTTTCTTT. This sequence encodes CASSLTTGNTEAFF.

DNA for the CDR3: TGTGCCAGTAGTATCTTCGGGACAAGCTACGAGCAGTACTTC. It codes for CASSIFGTSYEQYF. This chain connects TRBV19 to TRBJ2-7, with D possibly TRBD1 on 6 matching bases. Germline values: CDR1 LNHDA, CDR2 SQIVND (reference sequence). CDR3 length: 14 amino acids. V was trimmed by 3 bases and J by 3 bases, leaving 12 bases between them.

The V call is TRBV24-1, the J call TRBJ2-1, with 8 bases that match TRBD1. CDR3 length equals 13 residues. Germline loops: CDR1 KGHDR, CDR2 SFDVKD. The ends lost 4 bases at V and 10 bases at J; junction bases unmatched: 5. This CDR3 is CATSELTGGEQFF. As DNA, the CDR3 is TGTGCCACCAGTGAGCTAACAGGGGGAGAGCAGTTCTTC.

The chain has TRBV3-1 (or the pseudogene TRBV3-2) and TRBJ2-2; D perhaps matches TRBD2 (5 bases). The germline gives CDR1 LGHDT, CDR2 YNNKEL (reference sequence). The CDR3 consists of 14 residues. V dropped 6 bases and J dropped 7 bases, with 15 bases sitting between them. Written as DNA, the CDR3 is TGTGCCAGCAGGCAAAGCGGCGGCGGCGGGGAGCTGTTTTTT. Amino acids: CASRQSGGGGELFF.

The chain recombines TRBV11-2 with TRBJ2-3; D uncertain. The V end lost 5 bases, the J end lost 0 bases, and 12 bases lay between the germline ends. Germline values: CDR1 SGHAT, CDR2 FQNNGV. This CDR3 has 15 amino acids. The CDR3 protein is CASSPLRLSTDTQYF. DNA of the CDR3: TGTGCCAGCAGCCCATTGCGTCTGAGCACAGATACGCAGTATTTT.

The rearrangement joins TRBV4-3 to TRBJ2-2; D possibly corresponds to TRBD2 (5 bases). The germline V and J ends were trimmed by 4 bases and 4 bases, with 13 bases remaining between them. There are 15 residues in the CDR3. Per the germline V gene, CDR1 is LGHNA and CDR2 is YSLEER. CDR3 sequence reads: CASSLVGVGTGELFF. The CDR3 coding sequence is TGCGCCAGCAGCCTGGTCGGGGTGGGCACCGGGGAGCTGTTTTTT.

The chain has TRBV6-5 and TRBJ1-5, with D possibly being TRBD1 (5 bases). The ends were cut back, 7 bases at V and 2 bases at J, with 12 bases in the middle. Germline V gene sequence: CDR1 MNHEY, CDR2 SVGAGI. The CDR3 loop spans 14 amino acids. DNA for the CDR3: TGTGCCAGCAATCGCTGGGGGGGCAATCAGCCCCAGCATTTT. Translation: CASNRWGGNQPQHF.

V usage is TRBV3-1 (or the pseudogene TRBV3-2) and J usage is TRBJ1-6, with 7 bases aligning to TRBD1. The CDR3 extends over 14 amino acids. In germline, CDR1 is LGHDT, CDR2 YNNKEL (reference sequence). The V segment lost 4 bases and the J segment 10 bases; nucleotides outside the gene matches: 7. In nucleotides, the CDR3 is TGTGCCAGCAGCCTACAGGGGAACGGATCACCCCTCCACTTT. Translated: CASSLQGNGSPLHF.

The chain is built from TRBV4-2 and TRBJ2-2; 13 bases are shared with TRBD2. This CDR3 has 19 residues. Germline V gives CDR1 LGHNA, CDR2 YNFKEQ. V gave up 0 bases and J gave up 0 bases; unmatched junction bases: 4. The CDR3 spells CASSQDITSGRANTGELFF. The CDR3 bases are TGTGCCAGCAGCCAAGACATAACTAGCGGGAGGGCGAACACCGGGGAGCTGTTTTTT.

The chain couples TRBV28 to TRBJ2-2; TRBD2 agrees at 10 bases. From germline, CDR1 is MDHEN and CDR2 SYDVKM. The V and J ends lost 1 base and 4 bases, in that order; junction bases with no gene match: 6. The CDR3 contains 17 residues. Written as DNA, the CDR3 is TGTGCCAGCAGTTTATCCCGGGGACTAGCGCGCACCGGGGAGCTGTTTTTT. Its translation is CASSLSRGLARTGELFF.

The chain employs TRBV2 and TRBJ2-7, with 10 bases fitting TRBD1. This CDR3 is 15 amino acids long. The V segment lost 5 bases and the J segment 4 bases; nucleotides outside the gene matches: 8. Germline CDR1 is SNHLY and CDR2 is FYNNEI. The CDR3 bases are TGTGCCAGCAGTTCGGGACAGGGGATGATTTACGAGCAGTACTTC. It yields the protein CASSSGQGMIYEQYF.

V gene TRBV15 combines with J gene TRBJ1-2; the match to TRBD1 covers 7 bases. Germline V CDR1 and CDR2: LNHNV, YYDKDF (reference sequence). The V gene end was trimmed by 0 bases and the J gene end by 14 bases; junction bases not matched to a gene: 9. The CDR3 runs 13 residues. The CDR3, as DNA: TGTGCCACCAGCAGAGACGGGACAGTACCGGGAACCTTC. Its protein is CATSRDGTVPGTF. Combining the CDR3 with reference TRBV15 and TRBJ1-2 gives the whole variable domain DAMVIQNPRYQVTQFGKPVTLSCSQTLNHNVMYWYQQKSSQAPKLLFHYYDKDFNNEADTPDNFQSRRPNTSFCFLDIRSPGLGDTAMYLCATSRDGTVPGTFGSGTRLTVV.

This rearrangement joins TRBV6-2 or TRBV6-3 to TRBJ2-7; maybe TRBD2 (5 bases). This CDR3 is built from 15 residues. Germline V gene data show CDR1 as MNHEY and CDR2 as SVGEGT. Trimming took 0 bases from V and 2 from J, leaving 11 bases between them. The CDR3 sequence: CASSYSTGLTYEQYF. The DNA of the CDR3 is TGTGCCAGCAGTTACTCCACGGGGTTAACCTACGAGCAGTACTTC.

The chain has TRBV4-3 and TRBJ2-1, with 7 bases matching TRBD1. The germline gives CDR1 LGHNA, CDR2 YSLEER. CDR3 size: 15 residues. The V gene end was trimmed by 4 bases and the J gene end by 2 bases; junction bases not matched to a gene: 5. This CDR3 is CASSPWTGAYNEQFF. CDR3 nucleotides: TGCGCCAGCAGCCCGTGGACAGGCGCCTACAATGAGCAGTTCTTC.